This T cell receptor (beta chain) originates from a study of CD8+CD57+ T cells in acquired aplastic anemia. Study conclusions and caveats: Patients and controls shared over 25 CD8+ CDR3 sequences, which appeared highly expressed in patients and within their immunodominant clones.

This clonotype was counted ten times or more. What it recognizes is unknown. Patients included in sequencing had previously demonstrated CD8+CD57+ cell expansion by flow cytometry. All participating patients were living with severe acquired aplastic anemia. Patients were therapy-naive when their blood was sampled. The germline gives CDR1 KGHDR, CDR2 SFDVKD. The V and J ends lost 4 bases and 7 bases, in that order; junction bases with no gene match: 10. The CDR3 totals 17 residues. Both TCR beta VDJ combination and CDR3 sequence profiling were carried out. Genomic DNA was the template for this profiling. In TCRdb, the reads were re-called with MiXCR into one record per CDR3 protein. The repertoire holds approximately 300,000 distinct CDR3 sequences, with 50% to 65% as singletons.

V usage is TRBV24-1 and J usage is TRBJ2-1; TRBD2 matches at 12 bases. The source is a human donor with aplastic anemia. The specimen sequenced was sorted CD4+, CD8+, or CD8+CD57+ T cells (not recorded which) from PBMCs. Here the CDR3 DNA reads TGTGCCACCAGTGACTCCAGACTAGCGGGGGTAAAGAATGAGCAGTTCTTC. Translation gives CATSDSRLAGVKNEQFF.